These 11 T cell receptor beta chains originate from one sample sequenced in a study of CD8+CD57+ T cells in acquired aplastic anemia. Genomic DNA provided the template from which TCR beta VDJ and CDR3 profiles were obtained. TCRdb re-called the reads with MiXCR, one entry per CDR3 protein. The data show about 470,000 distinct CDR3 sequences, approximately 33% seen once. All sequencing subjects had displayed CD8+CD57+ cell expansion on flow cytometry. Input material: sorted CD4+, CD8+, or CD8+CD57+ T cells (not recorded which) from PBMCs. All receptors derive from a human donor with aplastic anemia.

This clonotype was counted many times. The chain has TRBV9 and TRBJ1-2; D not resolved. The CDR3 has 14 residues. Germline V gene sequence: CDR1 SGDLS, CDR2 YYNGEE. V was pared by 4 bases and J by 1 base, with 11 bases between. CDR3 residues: CASSLQPINYGYTF. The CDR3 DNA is TGTGCCAGCAGCCTCCAGCCGATTAACTATGGCTACACCTTC. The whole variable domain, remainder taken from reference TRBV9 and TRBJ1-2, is DSGVTQTPKHLITATGQRVTLRCSPRSGDLSVYWYQQSLDQGLQFLIQYYNGEERAKGNILERFSAQQFPDLHSELNLSSLELGDSALYFCASSLQPINYGYTFGSGTRLTVV.

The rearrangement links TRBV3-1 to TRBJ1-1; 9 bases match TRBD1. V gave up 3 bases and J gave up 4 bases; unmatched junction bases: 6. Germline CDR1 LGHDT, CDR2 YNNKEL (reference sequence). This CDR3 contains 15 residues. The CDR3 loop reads CASSHGQGIGTEAFF. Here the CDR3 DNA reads TGTGCCAGCAGCCATGGACAGGGGATCGGCACTGAAGCTTTCTTT.

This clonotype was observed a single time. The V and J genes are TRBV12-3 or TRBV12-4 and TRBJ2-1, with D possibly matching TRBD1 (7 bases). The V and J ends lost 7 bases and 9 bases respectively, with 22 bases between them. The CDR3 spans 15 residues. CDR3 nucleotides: TGTGCCAGCATCCCTCAGGCAGGGGGGAAAGGTGAGCAGTTCTTC. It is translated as CASIPQAGGKGEQFF.

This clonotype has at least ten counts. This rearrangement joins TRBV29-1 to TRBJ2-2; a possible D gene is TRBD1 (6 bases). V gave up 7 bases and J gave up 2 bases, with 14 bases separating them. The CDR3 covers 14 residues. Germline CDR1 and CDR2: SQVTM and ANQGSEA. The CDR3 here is CSATGTYNTGELFF. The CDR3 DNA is TGCAGCGCAACCGGGACATATAACACCGGGGAGCTGTTTTTT.

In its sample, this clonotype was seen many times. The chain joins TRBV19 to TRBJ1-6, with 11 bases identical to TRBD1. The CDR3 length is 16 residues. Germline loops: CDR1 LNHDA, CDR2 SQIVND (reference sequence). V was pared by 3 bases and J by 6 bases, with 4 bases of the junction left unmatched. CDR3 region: CASSILGTGGNSPLHF. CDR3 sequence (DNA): TGTGCCAGTAGTATCCTCGGGACAGGGGGTAATTCACCCCTCCACTTT.

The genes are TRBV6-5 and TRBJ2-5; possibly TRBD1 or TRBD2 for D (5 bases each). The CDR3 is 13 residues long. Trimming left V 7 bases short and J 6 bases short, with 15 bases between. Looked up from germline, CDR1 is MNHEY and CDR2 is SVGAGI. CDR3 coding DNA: TGTGCCAGCAACGGGGTAAAGGGGAAGACCCAGTACTTC. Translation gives CASNGVKGKTQYF.

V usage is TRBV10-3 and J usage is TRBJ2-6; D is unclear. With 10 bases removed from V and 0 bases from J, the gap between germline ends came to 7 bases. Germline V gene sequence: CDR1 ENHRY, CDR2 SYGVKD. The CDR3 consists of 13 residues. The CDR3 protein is CATGLSGANVLTF. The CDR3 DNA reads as TGTGCCACGGGCCTCTCTGGGGCCAACGTCCTGACTTTC.

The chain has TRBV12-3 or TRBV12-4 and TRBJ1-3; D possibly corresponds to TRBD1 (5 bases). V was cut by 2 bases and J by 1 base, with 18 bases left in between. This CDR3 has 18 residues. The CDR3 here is CASSLSKTARGSGNTIYF. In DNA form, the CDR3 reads TGTGCCAGCAGTTTAAGTAAGACAGCCCGAGGTTCTGGAAACACCATATATTTT.

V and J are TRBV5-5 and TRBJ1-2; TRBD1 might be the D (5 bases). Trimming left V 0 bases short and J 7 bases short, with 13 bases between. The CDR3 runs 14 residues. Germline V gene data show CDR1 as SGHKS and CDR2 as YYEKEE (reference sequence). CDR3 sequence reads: CASSLGGEPSGYTF. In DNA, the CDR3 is TGTGCCAGCAGCTTGGGGGGGGAGCCCTCTGGCTACACCTTC.

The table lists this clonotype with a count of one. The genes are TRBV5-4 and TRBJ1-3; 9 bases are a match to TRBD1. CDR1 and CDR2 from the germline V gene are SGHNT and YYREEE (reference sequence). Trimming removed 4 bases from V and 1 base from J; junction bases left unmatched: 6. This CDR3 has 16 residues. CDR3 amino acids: CASSMGQGRSGNTIYF. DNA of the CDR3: TGTGCCAGCAGCATGGGACAGGGCCGGTCTGGAAACACCATATATTTT. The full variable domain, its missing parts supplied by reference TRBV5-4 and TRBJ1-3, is ETGVTQSPTHLIKTRGQQVTLRCSSQSGHNTVSWYQQALGQGPQFIFQYYREEENGRGNFPPRFSGLQFPNYSSELNVNALELDDSALYLCASSMGQGRSGNTIYFGEGSWLTVV.

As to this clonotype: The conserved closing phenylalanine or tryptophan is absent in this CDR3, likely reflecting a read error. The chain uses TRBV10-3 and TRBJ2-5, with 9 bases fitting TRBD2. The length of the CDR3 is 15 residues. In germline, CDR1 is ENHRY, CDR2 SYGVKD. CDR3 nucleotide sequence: TGTGCCGTCAGTGGTAGCGGGGGTCCCCAAGAGACCCAGTACCTC. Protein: CAVSGSGGPQETQYL.